This TCR beta chain was recovered during a study of blood T cells in healthy people across ages. Study-wide results and limits: When set beside aged donors, long-lived donors presented more naive CD4+ cells and higher diversity.

Each sample had at least 6 million PBMCs isolated. PCR was performed a second time for about 6 to 12 cycles using a sample-barcoded 5' primer and a J-beta primer mix. From the 5' RACE reads, TCRdb called clonotypes with MiXCR, one entry per CDR3 protein. The table shows 1.2 million to 1.5 million distinct CDR3 sequences, with approximately 63% occurring only once. Notes on this clonotype: What it binds is not known.

This CDR3 has 13 amino acids. Trimming took 10 bases from V and 3 from J, leaving 15 bases between them. CDR1 is MNHNY and CDR2 is SVGAGI in the germline V gene (reference sequence). The chain joins TRBV6-6 to TRBJ1-1, with D unresolved. The sequencing sample was made of blood. This TCR came from a man younger than 35 in good health. CDR3 amino acids: CATRWQVHTEAFF. The CDR3 bases are TGTGCCACCAGATGGCAGGTCCACACTGAAGCTTTCTTT.